Listed below are T cell receptor beta chains from one sample, sequenced in a study of blood T cells in healthy people across ages. TCRdb called the 5' RACE reads again in MiXCR, with one record for every CDR3 protein. The sample yields roughly 500,000 distinct CDR3 sequences, less than 25% seen once. The sample was also reused in another study, on T cells of mothers and their children.

The material sequenced was blood. Receptors originate from a boy aged 5-17 years in good health. Each CDR3 is given with its conserved first and last residue. The order of the fields is J gene, V gene, CDR3 protein.

J: TRBJ2-7
V: TRBV28
CDR3: CASSLRQVYHEQYF

J: TRBJ1-4
V: TRBV4-2
CDR3: CASSQEELIGGPVEKLFF

J: -
V: TRBV13
CDR3: CASSLGGGLGPYEQYF

J: TRBJ1-5
V: TRBV20-1
CDR3: CSASSPGGDGNQPQHF

J: TRBJ2-3
V: TRBV29-1
CDR3: CSALGQTTDTQYF

J: TRBJ2-2
V: TRBV20-1
CDR3: CSARDGRNTGELFF

J: TRBJ1-2
V: TRBV12-3/TRBV12-4
CDR3: CASSTGVILYGYTF

J: TRBJ2-1
V: TRBV18
CDR3: CASSPGLAGTYNEQFF

J: TRBJ2-5
V: TRBV5-6
CDR3: CASSSVDRVETQYF

J: -
V: TRBV12-3/TRBV12-4
CDR3: CASSFGSGAIYEQYF

J: TRBJ1-2
V: TRBV11-2
CDR3: CASSLAPTPGPQNRGYTF

J: TRBJ1-1
V: TRBV6-6
CDR3: CASSYSGRLEAFF

J: TRBJ2-7
V: TRBV29-1
CDR3: CSVVRQSISYEQYF

J: TRBJ2-6
V: TRBV3-1
CDR3: CASSRILQGSVPGANVLTF

J: TRBJ2-3
V: TRBV5-1
CDR3: CASSSWTADTQYF

J: TRBJ2-5
V: TRBV5-1
CDR3: CASRTGGSGLYQKDKETQYF

J: TRBJ1-5
V: TRBV24-1
CDR3: CATSEGISQPQHF

J: TRBJ2-5
V: TRBV7-9
CDR3: CASSLSHLGLQTQYF

J: TRBJ2-2
V: TRBV6-2/TRBV6-3
CDR3: CASSWAGGPVTGELFF

J: TRBJ2-7
V: TRBV4-3
CDR3: CASSRTGDRYEQYF

J: TRBJ2-5
V: TRBV7-2
CDR3: CASSSSSVTSQETQYF

J: TRBJ2-1
V: TRBV27
CDR3: CASREAGGYNEQFF

J: TRBJ2-7
V: TRBV6-2/TRBV6-3
CDR3: CASSYRQGVEQYF

J: TRBJ2-7
V: TRBV20-1
CDR3: CSAPDRGYEQYF

J: TRBJ2-7
V: TRBV7-3
CDR3: CASSLNSANEQYF

J: TRBJ2-7
V: TRBV29-1
CDR3: CSVVVQEHYEQYF

J: TRBJ2-7
V: TRBV3-1
CDR3: CASSQELRQVTYEQYF

J: TRBJ2-1
V: TRBV12-3/TRBV12-4
CDR3: CASSLAIAGGLNEQFF

J: TRBJ1-1
V: TRBV4-1
CDR3: CASSRNQDTEAFF

J: TRBJ1-1
V: TRBV29-1
CDR3: CSVRTVLTAEAFF

J: TRBJ2-3
V: TRBV12-3/TRBV12-4
CDR3: CASSLRPPGDYTQYF

J: TRBJ2-4
V: TRBV7-2
CDR3: CASSLRDRRTKNIQYF

J: TRBJ1-2
V: TRBV25-1
CDR3: CASPQPNYGYTF

J: TRBJ2-1
V: TRBV29-1
CDR3: CSVEGVGGRPRDEQFF

J: TRBJ2-1
V: TRBV4-3
CDR3: CASSQAGLAGELEQFF

J: -
V: TRBV19
CDR3: CASSIAGDTTYEQYF

J: TRBJ2-7
V: TRBV20-1
CDR3: CSATIGFYEQYF

J: TRBJ1-4
V: TRBV7-9
CDR3: CASSFGQGNGNEKLFF

J: TRBJ2-5
V: TRBV7-2
CDR3: CASSLASWTGAETQYF

J: TRBJ2-5
V: TRBV12-3/TRBV12-4
CDR3: CASSLAGVKETQYF

J: TRBJ2-2
V: TRBV4-3
CDR3: CASSPRWGSGELFF

J: TRBJ1-5
V: TRBV20-1
CDR3: CSALMGGQPQHF

J: TRBJ2-6
V: TRBV5-1
CDR3: CASSHESSGANVLTF

J: TRBJ2-2
V: TRBV24-1
CDR3: CATSRAETGELFF